This T cell receptor (beta chain) was sequenced during a study of cytomegalovirus exposure and HLA in healthy donors. Study background: An earlier analysis found 120 million or so unique TCR beta sequences from about 190 million T cells.

The table lists this clone with a few counts. Its cognate antigen is unknown. CDR3 length equals 15 residues. Germline CDR1 is GTSNPN and CDR2 is SVGIG (reference sequence). The J segment lost 3 bases and the V segment lost 1 base, leaving 6 bases of the junction unmatched. The PCR was carried out with 60 Vbeta primers and 13 Jbeta primers. Generated by immunoSEQ multiplex PCR, the TCRdb table keeps only in-frame clones and is missing some. The sample has approximately 160,000 clones, 75% to 90% seen once. Study-level findings and limits: Some V segments, including TRBV6-2 and TRBV6-3, were excluded as indistinguishable. According to an earlier analysis, most TCR beta V segments yielded productive rearrangements about 87% or about 30% of the time. V- and J-gene trimming in TCR beta was tied to a missense DCLRE1C variant by an analysis performed later.

Material for sequencing was PBMCs. The source is a woman aged 18-29 years in good health and CMV-seronegative. The genes are TRBV30 and TRBJ2-7; 10 positions match TRBD2. In nucleotides, the CDR3 is TGTGCCTGGAGTGGTGGGACTAGCGACCACTACGAGCAGTACTTC. Amino acid sequence: CAWSGGTSDHYEQYF.